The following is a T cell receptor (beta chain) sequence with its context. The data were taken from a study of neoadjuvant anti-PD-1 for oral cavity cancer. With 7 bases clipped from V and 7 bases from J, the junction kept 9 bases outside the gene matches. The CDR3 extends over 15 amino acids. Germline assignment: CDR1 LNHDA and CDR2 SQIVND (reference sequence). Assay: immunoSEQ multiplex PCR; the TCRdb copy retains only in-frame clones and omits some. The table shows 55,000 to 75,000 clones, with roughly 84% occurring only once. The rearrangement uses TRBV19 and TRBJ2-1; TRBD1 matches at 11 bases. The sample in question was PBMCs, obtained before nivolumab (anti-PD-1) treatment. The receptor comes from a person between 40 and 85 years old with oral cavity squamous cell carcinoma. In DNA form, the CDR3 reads TGTGCCAGTACCGGAGGACAGGGGGCAAGTAATGAGCAGTTCTTC. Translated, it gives CASTGGQGASNEQFF.